These T cell receptor beta chains were read from a single sample in a study of T cells after yellow fever vaccination. TCRdb re-analysed the 5' RACE reads in MiXCR, keeping a single row per CDR3 protein. The sample carries roughly 240,000 distinct CDR3 sequences, around 6.7% recorded once. Here the sequenced sample was CD4+ T cells sorted from PBMCs, taken on the day of the yellow fever booster vaccination. These receptors were obtained from a man aged 30 to 39 who received the YFV17D yellow fever vaccine. CDR3s include the opening cysteine and the closing phenylalanine or tryptophan. Each record gives: clone size, CDR3 length, J gene, V gene, D gene, CDR3 DNA, CDR3 protein. D genes are given only for firm matches. Clone size appears in some rows only: once, few, many, or a class for an expanded clone.

clone size: NA
CDR3 length: 18
J gene: TRBJ2-4
V gene: TRBV30
D gene: NA
CDR3 DNA: TGTGCCTGGGGAAATACTATCCGGACATCGTTTGCCAAAAACATTCAGTACTTC
CDR3 protein: CAWGNTIRTSFAKNIQYF

clone size: NA
CDR3 length: 14
J gene: TRBJ2-7
V gene: TRBV7-6
D gene: NA
CDR3 DNA: TGTGCCAGCAGCTTAAACCATGGGACTTCGGAGCAGTACTTC
CDR3 protein: CASSLNHGTSEQYF

clone size: many
CDR3 length: 13
J gene: TRBJ2-2
V gene: TRBV5-1
D gene: TRBD1
CDR3 DNA: TGCGCCAGCGGGACAGGGGACACCGGGGAGCTGTTTTTT
CDR3 protein: CASGTGDTGELFF

clone size: NA
CDR3 length: 14
J gene: TRBJ2-1
V gene: TRBV14
D gene: TRBD2
CDR3 DNA: TGTGCCAGCAGCCGAGAGACTAGCGATAGTGAGCAGTTCTTC
CDR3 protein: CASSRETSDSEQFF

clone size: many
CDR3 length: 14
J gene: TRBJ2-2
V gene: TRBV27
D gene: NA
CDR3 DNA: TGTGCCAGCAGTTTACGGGGGAGGCCCGGGGAGCTGTTTTTT
CDR3 protein: CASSLRGRPGELFF

clone size: many
CDR3 length: 15
J gene: TRBJ2-5
V gene: TRBV28
D gene: NA
CDR3 DNA: TGTGCCAGCAGTTTTGAGACAGGAGCACAAGAGACCCAGTACTTC
CDR3 protein: CASSFETGAQETQYF

clone size: few
CDR3 length: 16
J gene: TRBJ2-1
V gene: TRBV27
D gene: TRBD2
CDR3 DNA: TGTGCCAGCAGTTCGTTGGGTCTAGCGGGGTACAATGAGCAGTTCTTC
CDR3 protein: CASSSLGLAGYNEQFF

clone size: NA
CDR3 length: 12
J gene: TRBJ1-1
V gene: TRBV20-1
D gene: NA
CDR3 DNA: TGCAGTGCTAGTATGTCCACTTGGGAAGCTTTCTTT
CDR3 protein: CSASMSTWEAFF

clone size: many
CDR3 length: 14
J gene: TRBJ2-1
V gene: TRBV20-1
D gene: TRBD2
CDR3 DNA: TGCAGTGCTTCCGGGACTAGCGGAAGGAATGAGCAGTTCTTC
CDR3 protein: CSASGTSGRNEQFF

clone size: many
CDR3 length: 16
J gene: TRBJ2-1
V gene: TRBV10-2
D gene: NA
CDR3 DNA: TGCGCCAGCAGTGTTGGCCGTAGCAGCCCCTACAATGAGCAGTTCTTC
CDR3 protein: CASSVGRSSPYNEQFF

clone size: NA
CDR3 length: 13
J gene: TRBJ2-6
V gene: TRBV29-1
D gene: NA
CDR3 DNA: TGCAGCGTTGTCTGGCCTGGGGCCAACGTCCTGACTTTC
CDR3 protein: CSVVWPGANVLTF

clone size: NA
CDR3 length: 21
J gene: TRBJ2-6
V gene: TRBV7-2
D gene: TRBD2
CDR3 DNA: TGTGCCAGCAGCTCACGCGGTAGGACTAGCGGGAGGGCCTTTGGGGCCAACGTCCTGACTTTC
CDR3 protein: CASSSRGRTSGRAFGANVLTF

clone size: NA
CDR3 length: 17
J gene: TRBJ2-7
V gene: TRBV20-1
D gene: TRBD2
CDR3 DNA: TGCAGTGCTAGAACCCCTGGGGGGAGGGAGGGAAGCTACGAGCAGTACTTC
CDR3 protein: CSARTPGGREGSYEQYF

clone size: many
CDR3 length: 13
J gene: TRBJ2-7
V gene: TRBV12-3/TRBV12-4
D gene: TRBD1
CDR3 DNA: TGTGCCAGCAGTTACAGGGGTACCTACGAGCAGTACTTC
CDR3 protein: CASSYRGTYEQYF

clone size: many
CDR3 length: 17
J gene: TRBJ2-1
V gene: TRBV10-3
D gene: TRBD2
CDR3 DNA: TGTGCCATCAGTGAGTCTGAGCGGGGCCAAATTTACAATGAGCAGTTCTTC
CDR3 protein: CAISESERGQIYNEQFF

clone size: NA
CDR3 length: 14
J gene: TRBJ2-1
V gene: TRBV20-1
D gene: TRBD2
CDR3 DNA: TGCAGTGCTCCCCGACTAGCGCCTTACAATGAGCAGTTCTTC
CDR3 protein: CSAPRLAPYNEQFF

clone size: few
CDR3 length: 16
J gene: TRBJ2-5
V gene: TRBV5-1
D gene: NA
CDR3 DNA: TGCGCCAGCAGGTTTCGAGGGACTGCCCTTCGAGAGACCCAGTACTTC
CDR3 protein: CASRFRGTALRETQYF

clone size: many
CDR3 length: 14
J gene: TRBJ1-2
V gene: TRBV14
D gene: NA
CDR3 DNA: TGTGCCAGCAGCCAAGACCCGGCACCCTATGGCTACACCTTC
CDR3 protein: CASSQDPAPYGYTF

clone size: NA
CDR3 length: 12
J gene: TRBJ1-2
V gene: TRBV19
D gene: TRBD1
CDR3 DNA: TGTGCCAGTAGCCGACAGGGTAATGGCTACACCTTC
CDR3 protein: CASSRQGNGYTF

clone size: few
CDR3 length: 15
J gene: TRBJ2-1
V gene: TRBV28
D gene: NA
CDR3 DNA: TGTGCCAGCAGTCCCCCGCGGGACAGAGACAATGAGCAGTTCTTC
CDR3 protein: CASSPPRDRDNEQFF

clone size: many
CDR3 length: 12
J gene: TRBJ2-1
V gene: TRBV5-8
D gene: NA
CDR3 DNA: TGTGCCAGCAGTTCTTGGGGCGGTGAGCAGTTCTTC
CDR3 protein: CASSSWGGEQFF

clone size: NA
CDR3 length: 15
J gene: TRBJ2-1
V gene: TRBV28
D gene: NA
CDR3 DNA: TGTGCCAGCAGTTTTGGCGGAATCTCCTACAATGAGCAGTTCTTC
CDR3 protein: CASSFGGISYNEQFF

clone size: NA
CDR3 length: 15
J gene: TRBJ1-6
V gene: TRBV18
D gene: TRBD1
CDR3 DNA: TGTGCCAGCTCACCTCGACAGGGTCAGAATTCACCCCTCCACTTT
CDR3 protein: CASSPRQGQNSPLHF

clone size: many
CDR3 length: 14
J gene: TRBJ1-2
V gene: TRBV12-3/TRBV12-4
D gene: NA
CDR3 DNA: TGTGCCAGCACCCAGACCCTGTCAAGCCAAGGCTACACCTTC
CDR3 protein: CASTQTLSSQGYTF

clone size: many
CDR3 length: 12
J gene: TRBJ1-5
V gene: TRBV6-2/TRBV6-3
D gene: NA
CDR3 DNA: TGTGCCAGCAGTCGGCGCGGGCAGCCCCAGCATTTT
CDR3 protein: CASSRRGQPQHF

clone size: many
CDR3 length: 18
J gene: TRBJ2-7
V gene: TRBV7-2
D gene: TRBD2
CDR3 DNA: TGTGCCAGCAGCTTAGCCTCTCCGGGACTAGCGACCTCCTACGAGCAGTACTTC
CDR3 protein: CASSLASPGLATSYEQYF

clone size: many
CDR3 length: 13
J gene: TRBJ2-1
V gene: TRBV9
D gene: NA
CDR3 DNA: TGTGCCAGCAGTCGAAGCTCCTACAATGAGCAGTTCTTC
CDR3 protein: CASSRSSYNEQFF

clone size: many
CDR3 length: 15
J gene: TRBJ2-5
V gene: TRBV3-1
D gene: NA
CDR3 DNA: TGTGCCAGCAGCCAAGGGGGAAGGGGCCAAGAGACCCAGTACTTC
CDR3 protein: CASSQGGRGQETQYF

clone size: few
CDR3 length: 13
J gene: TRBJ2-6
V gene: TRBV20-1
D gene: NA
CDR3 DNA: TGCAGTGCTCTATTTGGACAGGCCAACGTCCTGACTTTC
CDR3 protein: CSALFGQANVLTF

clone size: few
CDR3 length: 14
J gene: TRBJ2-1
V gene: TRBV6-2/TRBV6-3
D gene: NA
CDR3 DNA: TGTGCCAGCAGTTCCCGCAACCCTGAGGATGAGCAGTTCTTC
CDR3 protein: CASSSRNPEDEQFF

clone size: few
CDR3 length: 17
J gene: TRBJ2-2
V gene: TRBV10-3
D gene: TRBD2
CDR3 DNA: TGTGCCATCAGTGTCCCTAGCGGGAGGTCGAACACCGGGGAGCTGTTTTTT
CDR3 protein: CAISVPSGRSNTGELFF

clone size: few
CDR3 length: 15
J gene: TRBJ2-1
V gene: TRBV20-1
D gene: NA
CDR3 DNA: TGCAGTGCTAGACCCCTAGCGAGAGGTGACAATGAGCAGTTCTTC
CDR3 protein: CSARPLARGDNEQFF

clone size: many
CDR3 length: 14
J gene: TRBJ2-3
V gene: TRBV18
D gene: NA
CDR3 DNA: TGTGCCAGCTCACTAGGACTGCACACAGATACGCAGTATTTT
CDR3 protein: CASSLGLHTDTQYF

clone size: many
CDR3 length: 15
J gene: TRBJ2-5
V gene: TRBV5-1
D gene: TRBD2
CDR3 DNA: TGCGCCAGCAGCTTGAGTTGGACTAGCGTGGAGACCCAGTACTTC
CDR3 protein: CASSLSWTSVETQYF

clone size: NA
CDR3 length: 14
J gene: TRBJ1-1
V gene: TRBV5-1
D gene: TRBD1
CDR3 DNA: TGCGCCAGCAGCCCCGGGACAGCCTACACTGAAGCTTTCTTT
CDR3 protein: CASSPGTAYTEAFF

clone size: many
CDR3 length: 15
J gene: TRBJ2-1
V gene: TRBV29-1
D gene: TRBD1
CDR3 DNA: TGCAGCGTTGTTCGTGCAGGGGGTAATATTAATGAGCAGTTCTTC
CDR3 protein: CSVVRAGGNINEQFF

clone size: few
CDR3 length: 14
J gene: TRBJ2-1
V gene: TRBV7-2
D gene: NA
CDR3 DNA: TGTGCCAGCAGCCCCCCCGCGGTCTACAATGAGCAGTTCTTC
CDR3 protein: CASSPPAVYNEQFF

clone size: NA
CDR3 length: 15
J gene: TRBJ2-1
V gene: TRBV9
D gene: NA
CDR3 DNA: TGTGCCAGCAGCCCCCGGGACTGGGCCTACAATGAGCAGTTCTTC
CDR3 protein: CASSPRDWAYNEQFF

clone size: few
CDR3 length: 18
J gene: TRBJ2-3
V gene: TRBV4-3
D gene: TRBD2
CDR3 DNA: TGCGCCAGCAGCCAAGATTGGGTCCTAGCGGGGAGCACAGATACGCAGTATTTT
CDR3 protein: CASSQDWVLAGSTDTQYF

clone size: few
CDR3 length: 17
J gene: TRBJ2-7
V gene: TRBV7-9
D gene: NA
CDR3 DNA: TGTGCCAGCAGCGTAACGGGACCCCGAGCCAAGGTTGGCGAGCAGTACTTC
CDR3 protein: CASSVTGPRAKVGEQYF

clone size: NA
CDR3 length: 19
J gene: TRBJ2-2
V gene: TRBV14
D gene: TRBD2
CDR3 DNA: TGTGCCAGCAGCCCAATCCCCGGACTAGCGGAGATGAACACCGGGGAGCTGTTTTTT
CDR3 protein: CASSPIPGLAEMNTGELFF

clone size: NA
CDR3 length: 16
J gene: TRBJ2-3
V gene: TRBV20-1
D gene: NA
CDR3 DNA: TGCTGTGCCCCCCCCGGAGGGAATGTGAAGACAGATACGCAGTATTTT
CDR3 protein: CCAPPGGNVKTDTQYF

clone size: few
CDR3 length: 14
J gene: TRBJ2-7
V gene: TRBV18
D gene: NA
CDR3 DNA: TGTGCCAGCTCAGCCGCTTTCGGGCAGACCGAGCAGTACTTC
CDR3 protein: CASSAAFGQTEQYF